Listed here is a single TCR beta chain. Antigen specificity is unknown. Sequencing used immunoSEQ multiplex PCR; TCRdb keeps in-frame clones, though not all of them. The repertoire holds more than 450 clones, with around 70% as singletons. This sample was included in a study of CXCR4 blockade with PD-1 therapy in pancreatic cancer. Findings and limits, study-wide: Convergent selection by common tumor antigens was suggested by nucleotide rearrangement counts. Without paired alpha-beta data, shared specificity of dominant clones is unconfirmed. Intratumoral clonality (mean 0.14) exceeded healthy blood (0.05) but did not track survival.

The CDR3 loop spans 17 amino acids. Trimming took off 0 bases at V and 0 bases at J, with 12 bases between the two ends. Germline V CDR1 and CDR2: SGHRS, YFSETQ. The receptor's source is a human donor with pancreatic ductal adenocarcinoma. V and J are TRBV5-1 and TRBJ1-4, with unresolved D. The specimen was tumor tissue, collected before culture. The CDR3 protein is CASSLDWPHATNEKLFF. For the CDR3, the DNA is TGCGCCAGCAGCTTGGATTGGCCCCATGCAACTAATGAAAAACTGTTTTTT.